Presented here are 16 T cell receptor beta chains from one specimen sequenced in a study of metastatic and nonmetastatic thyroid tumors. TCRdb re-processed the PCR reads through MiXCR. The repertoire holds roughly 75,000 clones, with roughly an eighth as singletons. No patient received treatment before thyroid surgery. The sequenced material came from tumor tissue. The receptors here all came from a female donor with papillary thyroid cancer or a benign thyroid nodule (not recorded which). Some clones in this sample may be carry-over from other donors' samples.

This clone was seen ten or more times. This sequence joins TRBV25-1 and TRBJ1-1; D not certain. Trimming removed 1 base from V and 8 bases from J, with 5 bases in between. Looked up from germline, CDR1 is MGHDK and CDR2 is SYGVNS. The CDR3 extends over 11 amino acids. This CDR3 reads CASSELSEAFF. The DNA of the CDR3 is TGTGCCAGCAGTGAATTGTCAGAAGCTTTCTTT.

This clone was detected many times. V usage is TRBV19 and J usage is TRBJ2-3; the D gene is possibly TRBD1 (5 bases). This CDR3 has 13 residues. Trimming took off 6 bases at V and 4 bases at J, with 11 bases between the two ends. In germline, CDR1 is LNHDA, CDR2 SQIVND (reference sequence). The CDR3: CASRGRVADTQYF. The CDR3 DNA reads TGTGCCAGTAGGGGCAGGGTAGCAGATACGCAGTATTTT.

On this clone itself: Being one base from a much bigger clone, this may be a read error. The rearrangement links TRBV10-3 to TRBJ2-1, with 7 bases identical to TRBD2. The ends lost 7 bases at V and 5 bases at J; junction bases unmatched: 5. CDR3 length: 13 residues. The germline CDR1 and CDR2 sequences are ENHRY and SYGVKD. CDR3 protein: CAIKGTTDNEQFF. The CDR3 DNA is TGTGCCATCAAGGGGACTACTGACAATGAGCAGTTCTTC.

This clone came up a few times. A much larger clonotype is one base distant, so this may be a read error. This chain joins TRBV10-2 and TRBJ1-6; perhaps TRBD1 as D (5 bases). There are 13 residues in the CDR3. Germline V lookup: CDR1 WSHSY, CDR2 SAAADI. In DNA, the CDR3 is TGCTCCAGCAGTGGGCAGGGAAATTCACCCCTCCACTTT. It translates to CSSSGQGNSPLHF.

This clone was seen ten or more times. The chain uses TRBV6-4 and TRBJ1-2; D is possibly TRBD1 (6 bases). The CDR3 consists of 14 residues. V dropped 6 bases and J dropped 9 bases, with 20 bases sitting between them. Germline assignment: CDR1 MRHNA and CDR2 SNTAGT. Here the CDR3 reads CASSQPHREGSYTF. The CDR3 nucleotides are TGTGCCAGCAGCCAACCTCACAGGGAGGGTAGCTACACCTTC.

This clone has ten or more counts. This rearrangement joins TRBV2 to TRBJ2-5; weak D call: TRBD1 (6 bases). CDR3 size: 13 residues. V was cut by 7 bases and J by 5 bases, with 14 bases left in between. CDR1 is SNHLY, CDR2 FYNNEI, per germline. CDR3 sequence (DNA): TGTGCCAGCAAGCTTGACAGGACTGAGACCCAGTACTTC. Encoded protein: CASKLDRTETQYF.

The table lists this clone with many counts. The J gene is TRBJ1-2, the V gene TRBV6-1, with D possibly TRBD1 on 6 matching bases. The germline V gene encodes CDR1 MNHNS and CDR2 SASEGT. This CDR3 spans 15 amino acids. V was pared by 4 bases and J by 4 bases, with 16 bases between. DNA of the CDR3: TGTGCCAGCAGTGGGGGAAGGACAGAGGTCTATGGCTACACCTTC. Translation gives CASSGGRTEVYGYTF.

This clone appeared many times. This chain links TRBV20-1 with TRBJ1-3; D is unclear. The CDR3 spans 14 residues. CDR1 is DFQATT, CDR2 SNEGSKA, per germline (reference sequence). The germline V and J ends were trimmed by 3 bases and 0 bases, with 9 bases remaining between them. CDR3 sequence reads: CSASSAASGNTIYF. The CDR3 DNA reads TGCAGTGCTAGTTCAGCGGCCTCTGGAAACACCATATATTTT.

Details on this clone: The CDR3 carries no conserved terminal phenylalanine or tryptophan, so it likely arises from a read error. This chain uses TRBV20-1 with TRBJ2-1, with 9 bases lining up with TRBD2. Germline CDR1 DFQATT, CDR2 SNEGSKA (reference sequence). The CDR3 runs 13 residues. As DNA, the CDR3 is TGCAGTGCTGCTCCGGGACTAGCAAATGGGCAGTTCTCC. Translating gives CSAAPGLANGQFS.

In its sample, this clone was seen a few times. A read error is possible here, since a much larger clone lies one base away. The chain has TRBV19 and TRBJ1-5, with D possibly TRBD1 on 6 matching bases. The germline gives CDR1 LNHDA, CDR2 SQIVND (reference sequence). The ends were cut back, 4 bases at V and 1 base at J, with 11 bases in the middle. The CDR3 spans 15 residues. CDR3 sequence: CASSTGGLSNQPQHF. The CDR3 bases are TGTGCCAGTAGTACCGGGGGCCTGAGCAATCAGCCCCAGCATTTT. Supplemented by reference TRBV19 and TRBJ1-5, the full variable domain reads DGGITQSPKYLFRKEGQNVTLSCEQNLNHDAMYWYRQDPGQGLRLIYYSQIVNDFQKGDIAEGYSVSREKKESFPLTVTSAQKNPTAFYLCASSTGGLSNQPQHFGDGTRLSIL.

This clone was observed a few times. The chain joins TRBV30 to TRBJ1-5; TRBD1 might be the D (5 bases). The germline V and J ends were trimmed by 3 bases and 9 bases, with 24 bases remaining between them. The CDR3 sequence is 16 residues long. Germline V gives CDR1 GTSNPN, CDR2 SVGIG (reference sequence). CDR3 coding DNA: TGTGCCTGGAGGGCGCGACCCCGGGACTCCCGTCCGCCCCAGCATTTT. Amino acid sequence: CAWRARPRDSRPPQHF. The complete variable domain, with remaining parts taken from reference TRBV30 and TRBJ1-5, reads SQTIHQWPATLVQPVGSPLSLECTVEGTSNPNLYWYRQAAGRGLQLLFYSVGIGQISSEVPQNLSASRPQDRQFILSSKKLLLSDSGFYLCAWRARPRDSRPPQHFGDGTRLSIL.

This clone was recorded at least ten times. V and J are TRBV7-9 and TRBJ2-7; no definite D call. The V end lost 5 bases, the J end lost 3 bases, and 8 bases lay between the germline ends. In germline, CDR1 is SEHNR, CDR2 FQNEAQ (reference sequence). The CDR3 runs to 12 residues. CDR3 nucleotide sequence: TGTGCCAGCAGCCAGGACCACTACGAGCAGTACTTC. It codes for CASSQDHYEQYF.

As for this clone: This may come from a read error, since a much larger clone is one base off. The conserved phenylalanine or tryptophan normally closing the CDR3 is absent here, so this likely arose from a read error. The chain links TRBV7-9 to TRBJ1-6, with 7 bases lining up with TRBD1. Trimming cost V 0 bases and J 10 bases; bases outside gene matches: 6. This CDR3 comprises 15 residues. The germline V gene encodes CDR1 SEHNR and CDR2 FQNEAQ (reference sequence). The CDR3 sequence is CASSLALQGQSPLHL. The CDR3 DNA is TGTGCCAGCAGCTTAGCGCTACAGGGGCAGTCACCCCTCCACCTT.

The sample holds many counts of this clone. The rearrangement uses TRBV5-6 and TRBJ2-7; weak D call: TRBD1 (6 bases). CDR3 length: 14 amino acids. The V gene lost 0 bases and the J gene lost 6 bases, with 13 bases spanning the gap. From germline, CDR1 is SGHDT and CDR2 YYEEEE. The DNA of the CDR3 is TGTGCCAGCAGCTTGGCACCAGGGGTTGGCGAGCAGTACTTC. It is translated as CASSLAPGVGEQYF.

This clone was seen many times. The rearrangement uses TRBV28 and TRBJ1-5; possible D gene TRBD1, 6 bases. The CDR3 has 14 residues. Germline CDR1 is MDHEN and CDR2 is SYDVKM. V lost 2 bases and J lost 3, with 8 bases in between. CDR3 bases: TGTGCCAGCAGTTTACGGGACAACAATCAGCCCCAGCATTTT. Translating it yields CASSLRDNNQPQHF.

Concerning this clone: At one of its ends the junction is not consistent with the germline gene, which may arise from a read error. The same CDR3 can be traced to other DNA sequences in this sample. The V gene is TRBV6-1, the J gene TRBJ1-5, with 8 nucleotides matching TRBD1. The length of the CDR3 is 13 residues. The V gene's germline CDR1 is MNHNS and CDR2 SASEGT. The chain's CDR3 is CASRTGVNQPQHF. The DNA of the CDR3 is TGTGCCAGCAGGACAGGGGTAAATCAGCCGCAGCATTTT.